Listed here are 17 T cell receptor beta chains from one sample, sequenced in a study of blood T cell repertoires in COVID-19. TCRdb's table, derived via immunoSEQ multiplex PCR, lists solely in-frame clones and lacks some. This sample has around 180,000 clones, with approximately 84% found just once. Sequencing was performed on PBMCs or T cells enriched from blood (not recorded which). These receptors all come from a man aged 50 to 60 who had recovered from COVID-19.

V usage is TRBV14 and J usage is TRBJ2-2; tentatively, D is TRBD2 (5 bases). CDR1 and CDR2 (germline): SGHDN, FVKESK. V shed 0 bases and J shed 7 bases, with 15 bases lying between them. The CDR3 runs to 16 residues. CDR3 region: CASSQDRIPGNGELFF. The CDR3 region has the DNA TGTGCCAGCAGCCAAGACCGGATCCCCGGGAACGGGGAGCTGTTTTTT.

This clone has only a few counts. V usage is TRBV7-3 and J usage is TRBJ1-1; D perhaps matches TRBD1 (6 bases). Per germline, CDR1 SGHTA and CDR2 FQGTGA. The CDR3 consists of 15 residues. V lost 5 bases, J lost 4 bases, and 17 bases lay in between. Here the CDR3 reads CASSRMQGGATEAFF. The CDR3 DNA reads as TGTGCCAGCAGCCGGATGCAAGGGGGGGCCACTGAAGCTTTCTTT.

This sequence joins TRBV11-2 and TRBJ2-1, with TRBD1 matching over 7 bases. Germline-derived CDR1 and CDR2 are SGHAT and FQNNGV. V shed 3 bases and J 3 bases; nucleotides not matched to a gene: 2. This CDR3 has 14 amino acids. The CDR3 region is CASSFNRGYNEQFF. CDR3 sequence (DNA): TGTGCCAGCAGCTTTAACAGGGGCTACAATGAGCAGTTCTTC. The full variable domain, rest sourced from reference TRBV11-2 and TRBJ2-1, is EAGVAQSPRYKIIEKRQSVAFWCNPISGHATLYWYQQILGQGPKLLIQFQNNGVVDDSQLPKDRFSAERLKGVDSTLKIQPAKLEDSAVYLCASSFNRGYNEQFFGPGTRLTVL.

This sequence joins TRBV6-5 and TRBJ2-4; TRBD2 agrees at 9 bases. The CDR3 sequence is 15 residues long. Trimming at V came to 3 bases and at J to 12 bases, leaving 12 bases not matched to a gene. Germline V lookup: CDR1 MNHEY, CDR2 SVGAGI. CDR3 amino acids: CASSYRPSGETGQYF. CDR3 DNA: TGTGCCAGCAGTTATAGGCCTAGCGGGGAAACGGGTCAGTACTTC.

V is TRBV28 and J is TRBJ2-7; D not resolved. The CDR3 spans 13 residues. CDR1 is MDHEN and CDR2 is SYDVKM in the germline V gene. Trimming removed 2 bases from V and 2 bases from J, with 7 bases in between. CDR3 protein: CASSLNGAYEQYF. In DNA form, the CDR3 reads TGTGCCAGCAGTTTAAACGGTGCCTACGAGCAGTACTTC.

A single count supports this clone. The chain links TRBV6-4 to TRBJ1-1; the D is unclear. The germline V and J ends were trimmed by 4 bases and 1 base, with 10 bases remaining between them. This CDR3 comprises 14 residues. In germline, CDR1 is MRHNA, CDR2 SNTAGT. In nucleotides, the CDR3 is TGTGCCAGCAGTGTTAGCAGCAAGAACACTGAAGCTTTCTTT. Its translation is CASSVSSKNTEAFF.

The chain links TRBV5-1 to TRBJ1-1, with TRBD1 matching 8 bases. The ends lost 4 bases at V and 5 bases at J; junction bases unmatched: 10. There are 15 residues in the CDR3. Per the germline V gene, CDR1 is SGHRS and CDR2 is YFSETQ. Written as DNA, the CDR3 is TGCGCCAGCAGCACGGGACAGGCAGGGGGGACTGAAGCTTTCTTT. It codes for CASSTGQAGGTEAFF.

The V gene is TRBV5-4, the J gene TRBJ1-6; TRBD1 aligns across 8 bases. This CDR3 region has 14 residues. V gave up 4 bases and J gave up 10 bases; unmatched junction bases: 7. From germline, CDR1 is SGHNT and CDR2 YYREEE (reference sequence). CDR3 protein: CASSAQQGGSPLHF. The CDR3 DNA reads TGTGCCAGCAGCGCCCAACAGGGGGGCTCACCCCTCCACTTT.

V usage is TRBV24-1 and J usage is TRBJ1-2; no clear D gene. There are 13 residues in the CDR3. Trimming took 3 bases from V and 4 from J, leaving 8 bases between them. The germline gives CDR1 KGHDR, CDR2 SFDVKD. The CDR3 sequence: CATSDRTVYGYTF. For the CDR3, the DNA is TGTGCCACCAGTGATAGAACAGTCTATGGCTACACCTTC.

This rearrangement joins TRBV6-1 to TRBJ1-5; 8 bases are shared with TRBD1. CDR3 length: 19 amino acids. Trimming removed 3 bases from V and 4 bases from J; junction bases left unmatched: 17. Germline V gene sequence: CDR1 MNHNS, CDR2 SASEGT. CDR3 DNA sequence: TGTGCCAGCAGTGACCCACCCGGACAGGGTTGGATGGGTAATCAGCCCCAGCATTTT. Protein: CASSDPPGQGWMGNQPQHF.

The count of this clone is one. The rearrangement joins TRBV10-3 to TRBJ2-5; tentative D call: TRBD1 (5 bases). The CDR3 extends over 13 amino acids. The ends were cut back, 5 bases at V and 1 base at J, with 8 bases in the middle. Germline-derived CDR1 and CDR2 are ENHRY and SYGVKD. The CDR3 here is CAISRQGQETQYF. The CDR3 nucleotides read TGTGCCATCAGTCGGCAGGGCCAAGAGACCCAGTACTTC.

This clone has just one count. The chain is built from TRBV21-1 and TRBJ2-5; the DNA was not used to check the table's D call, TRBD1. TRBV21-1 is flagged as a pseudogene. The CDR3 consists of 14 residues. The CDR3 sequence is CASTEGQGARDQYF. The CDR3 DNA sequence: TGTGCCAGCACCGAAGGACAGGGGGCGCGGGACCAGTACTTC.

This clone was counted between two and nine times. The chain uses TRBV24-1 and TRBJ2-2; TRBD2 is a possible D gene (6 bases). The CDR3 length is 15 residues. The ends were cut back, 10 bases at V and 2 bases at J, with 16 bases in the middle. The germline gives CDR1 KGHDR, CDR2 SFDVKD. CDR3 protein: CATLTGTPNTGELFF. The CDR3 DNA reads as TGTGCCACGCTAACCGGGACTCCAAACACCGGGGAGCTGTTTTTT.

This clone was recorded only once. The gene calls are TRBV10-3 and TRBJ1-2; 11 bases agree with TRBD1. Germline V gene sequence: CDR1 ENHRY, CDR2 SYGVKD. The CDR3 consists of 13 residues. Unmatched junction bases numbered 5, after V lost 10 bases and J lost 4 bases. The CDR3 is CATGTGGIYGYTF. In nucleotides, the CDR3 is TGTGCCACAGGGACAGGGGGGATCTATGGCTACACCTTC.

This sequence joins TRBV29-1 and TRBJ1-1, with 8 bases identical to TRBD1. Germline assignment: CDR1 SQVTM and CDR2 ANQGSEA. The V gene end was trimmed by 5 bases and the J gene end by 4 bases; junction bases not matched to a gene: 6. CDR3 length: 13 residues. This CDR3 reads CSVNQGAVTEAFF. The CDR3 DNA is TGCAGCGTTAATCAGGGGGCAGTCACTGAAGCTTTCTTT.

With respect to this clone: Other DNA sequences in this specimen translate into the identical CDR3. V is TRBV24-1 and J is TRBJ2-3; D gene ambiguous. The CDR3 extends over 15 amino acids. Looked up from germline, CDR1 is KGHDR and CDR2 is SFDVKD. Trimming removed 4 bases at V and 0 bases at J, with 10 bases between. In DNA, the CDR3 is TGTGCCACCAGTGACCCGACTGGGAGCACAGATACGCAGTATTTT. This codes for CATSDPTGSTDTQYF.

This clone was seen more than once but under ten times. The rearrangement joins TRBV7-9 to TRBJ2-7; D may be TRBD1 (6 bases). Germline V gene data show CDR1 as SEHNR and CDR2 as FQNEAQ (reference sequence). The CDR3 sequence is 14 residues long. The V and J ends lost 5 bases and 3 bases respectively, with 14 bases between them. This chain's CDR3 is CASSATGPGYEQYF. The DNA for the CDR3 is TGTGCCAGCAGCGCCACAGGGCCCGGCTACGAGCAGTACTTC.